The next 23 T cell receptor beta chains were all read from a single sample in a study of blood T cell repertoires in COVID-19. Data came from immunoSEQ multiplex PCR; TCRdb stores just in-frame clones and leaves some out. The table includes 55,000 to 75,000 clones, around 77% detected once. Sequenced input: peripheral blood. The receptors here all came from an elderly man with active or convalescent COVID-19.

This clone appeared once. The CDR3 region is CASSLGDRAEQETQYF. The DNA for the CDR3 is TGCGCCAGCAGCTTGGGGGACAGGGCAGAACAAGAGACCCAGTACTTC. The rearrangement links TRBV5-1 to TRBJ2-5, with TRBD1 identical over 9 bases. The CDR3 runs to 16 residues. V was clipped by 0 bases and J by 2 bases; unmatched bases: 5. In germline, CDR1 is SGHRS, CDR2 YFSETQ.

The CDR3 is CASGDRGYEQYF. The DNA for the CDR3 is TGTGCCAGCGGGGACAGGGGCTACGAGCAGTACTTC. The chain carries TRBV2 and TRBJ2-7; 10 bases agree with TRBD1. Germline CDR1 and CDR2: SNHLY and FYNNEI. This CDR3 has 12 residues. V lost 8 bases and J lost 3; bases outside the gene matches: 1.

CDR3 sequence reads: CASTPTSGGAGELFF. The CDR3 coding sequence is TGTGCCAGCACCCCGACTAGCGGGGGTGCCGGGGAGCTGTTTTTT. The chain employs TRBV6-6 and TRBJ2-2; 12 bases map to TRBD2. This CDR3 comprises 15 residues. With V trimmed by 7 bases and J by 6 bases, 6 bases remained unmatched. Germline lookup yields CDR1 MNHNY and CDR2 SVGAGI (reference sequence).

This clone was counted between two and nine times. The chain employs TRBV1 and TRBJ2-7; TRBD1 is taken as the D call from the table, unchecked against the DNA. TRBV1 is a pseudogene segment. The CDR3 is made up of 15 amino acids. CDR3 residues: CTSSPRGDRAHEQYF. The CDR3 nucleotides read TGCACCAGCAGCCCGCGAGGGGACAGGGCTCACGAGCAGTACTTC.

This clone was seen a handful of times. CDR3: CSASGGVVGDTEAFF. The CDR3, as DNA: TGCAGTGCTAGTGGCGGGGTCGTTGGGGACACTGAAGCTTTCTTT. This sequence joins TRBV20-1 and TRBJ1-1, with unresolved D. The CDR3 spans 15 residues. V was clipped by 3 bases and J by 3 bases, with 17 bases between them. Germline lookup yields CDR1 DFQATT and CDR2 SNEGSKA (reference sequence).

This clone was seen only once. This chain links TRBV4-2 with TRBJ2-2; D is possibly TRBD2 (6 bases). The ends were cut back, 1 base at V and 5 bases at J, with 14 bases in the middle. Germline CDR1 and CDR2: LGHNA and YNFKEQ. This CDR3 is built from 16 residues. This CDR3 reads CASSQGRGLETGELFF. The DNA for the CDR3 is TGTGCCAGCAGCCAAGGGAGGGGTCTAGAAACCGGGGAGCTGTTTTTT.

The chain uses TRBV19 and TRBJ1-5; possibly TRBD1 for D (5 bases). Deletions cut 6 bases from V and 5 bases from J, with 17 bases between. The germline V gene has CDR1 LNHDA and CDR2 SQIVND (reference sequence). This CDR3 spans 15 amino acids. CDR3 coding DNA: TGTGCCAGTAGGGCCGACATGGGGGGGGATCAGCCCCAGCATTTT. Protein sequence: CASRADMGGDQPQHF.

The chain joins TRBV6-5 to TRBJ2-7, with D possibly being TRBD2 (6 bases). This CDR3 comprises 14 residues. Germline-derived CDR1 and CDR2 are MNHEY and SVGAGI. Trimming left V 2 bases short and J 0 bases short, with 8 bases between. CDR3 in amino acids: CASSYGGTSYEQYF. As DNA, the CDR3 is TGTGCCAGCAGTTACGGGGGGACCTCCTACGAGCAGTACTTC.

This chain uses TRBV29-1 with TRBJ2-3; the D gene is possibly TRBD2 (7 bases). CDR1 is SQVTM and CDR2 is ANQGSEA in the germline V gene. The CDR3 length is 17 residues. V was clipped by 1 base and J by 0 bases, with 17 bases between them. CDR3 bases: TGCAGCGTTGAAGGGCATTTCGGGGGGCGCAGCACAGATACGCAGTATTTT. This codes for CSVEGHFGGRSTDTQYF.

The V gene is TRBV5-4, the J gene TRBJ1-2; possible D gene TRBD1, 6 bases. The CDR3 consists of 18 residues. Germline CDR1 and CDR2: SGHNT and YYREEE (reference sequence). With 4 bases removed from V and 2 bases from J, the gap between germline ends came to 24 bases. In DNA, the CDR3 is TGTGCCAGCAGCATTTCCCGGGACAAGTATACCGCAAACTATGGCTACACCTTC. Translated: CASSISRDKYTANYGYTF.

The chain combines TRBV5-4 with TRBJ1-1; tentatively, D is TRBD1 (5 bases). Germline V gene sequence: CDR1 SGHNT, CDR2 YYREEE (reference sequence). The CDR3 has 16 amino acids. V dropped 3 bases and J dropped 3 bases, with 18 bases sitting between them. CDR3 amino acids: CASSWGVGRGYTEAFF. In nucleotides, the CDR3 is TGTGCCAGCAGCTGGGGCGTGGGTAGGGGATACACTGAAGCTTTCTTT.

The chain uses TRBV7-9 and TRBJ2-1, with 13 bases that match TRBD2. CDR1 and CDR2 (germline): SEHNR, FQNEAQ (reference sequence). The V and J ends lost 5 bases and 9 bases, in that order; junction bases with no gene match: 10. This CDR3 is built from 16 residues. CDR3 coding DNA: TGTGCCAGCAGCCGATTACTAGCGGGGGGGTCCGGTGAGCAGTTCTTC. It encodes CASSRLLAGGSGEQFF. The complete variable domain, with remaining parts taken from reference TRBV7-9 and TRBJ2-1, reads DTGVSQNPRHKITKRGQNVTFRCDPISEHNRLYWYRQTLGQGPEFLTYFQNEAQLEKSRLLSDRFSAERPKGSFSTLEIQRTEQGDSAMYLCASSRLLAGGSGEQFFGPGTRLTVL.

The chain has TRBV7-3 and TRBJ2-7, with 11 positions matching TRBD2. The V and J ends lost 6 bases and 0 bases, in that order; junction bases with no gene match: 4. CDR1 SGHTA and CDR2 FQGTGA come from the germline V gene. The CDR3 is 15 residues long. The CDR3 region has the DNA TGTGCCAGCAGTCTAGCGGGGGGACTCTCCTACGAGCAGTACTTC. Protein sequence: CASSLAGGLSYEQYF.

The chain joins TRBV27 to TRBJ2-5; TRBD1 matches 8 bases. V shed 3 bases, J shed 5 bases, and the junction held 8 bases outside the gene matches. CDR1 is MNHEY and CDR2 is SMNVEV in the germline V gene (reference sequence). The CDR3 spans 15 residues. The CDR3 region has the DNA TGTGCCAGCAGTTTGGTCCAGGGGGCAGGGGAGACCCAGTACTTC. Amino acids: CASSLVQGAGETQYF.

The chain couples TRBV21-1 to TRBJ1-5; TRBD1, the table's D call, was not compared with the DNA. TRBV21-1 is a listed pseudogene. CDR3 size: 15 residues. The CDR3 loop is CASRDFTGLDQPQHF. The DNA of the CDR3 is TGTGCCAGCAGGGATTTTACAGGGCTCGATCAGCCCCAGCATTTT.

The chain recombines TRBV10-2 with TRBJ1-5, with D unresolved. The CDR3 has 13 residues. CDR1 and CDR2 (germline): WSHSY, SAAADI. V lost 1 base and J lost 9, with 10 bases in between. In nucleotides, the CDR3 is TGCGCCAGCAGTGAGTTGCAAGAGTCGCCCCAGCATTTT. As protein: CASSELQESPQHF.

The V call is TRBV28, the J call TRBJ2-3, with 8 bases aligning to TRBD1. The CDR3 runs 15 residues. CDR1 is MDHEN, CDR2 SYDVKM, per germline. Losses at the gene ends were 5 bases for V and 3 bases for J; bases not matched to a gene: 7. CDR3 protein: CASSSGQGGTDTQYF. The CDR3 DNA reads as TGTGCCAGCAGTAGCGGACAGGGCGGAACAGATACGCAGTATTTT.

This CDR3 is CASSQRRGPLSVQETQYF. The CDR3 nucleotides read TGCGCCAGCAGCCAACGCAGGGGACCCCTATCTGTTCAAGAGACCCAGTACTTC. This chain connects TRBV4-1 to TRBJ2-5, with TRBD1 as a possible D gene (6 bases). Looked up from germline, CDR1 is MGHRA and CDR2 is YSYEKL. This CDR3 is built from 18 residues. The ends were cut back, 2 bases at V and 2 bases at J, with 21 bases in the middle.

This chain joins TRBV5-5 and TRBJ1-2; perhaps TRBD1 as D (6 bases). Between the trimmed V and J ends, which lost 0 bases and 8 bases, there was a span of 11 bases. The germline CDR1 and CDR2 sequences are SGHKS and YYEKEE (reference sequence). This CDR3 spans 13 amino acids. For the CDR3, the DNA is TGTGCCAGCAGCTTGGCGCAGGGGTACGGCTACACCTTC. This codes for CASSLAQGYGYTF.

The CDR3 sequence is CASSYRANTEAFF. The CDR3 DNA sequence: TGTGCCAGCAGTTACAGGGCGAACACTGAAGCTTTCTTT. The chain joins TRBV3-1 (or the pseudogene TRBV3-2) to TRBJ1-1; tentative D call: TRBD1 (6 bases). Between the trimmed V and J ends, which lost 6 bases and 1 base, there was a span of 9 bases. Germline CDR1 reads LGHDT; CDR2 reads YNNKEL (reference sequence). CDR3 length equals 13 residues.

The chain couples TRBV10-3 to TRBJ2-1, with D perhaps TRBD2 (5 bases). This CDR3 has 15 amino acids. Trimming removed 3 bases from V and 8 bases from J, with 17 bases in between. The germline CDR1 and CDR2 sequences are ENHRY and SYGVKD. Here the CDR3 reads CAISEIRDGSDEQFF. CDR3 bases: TGTGCCATCAGTGAAATACGGGATGGTAGCGATGAGCAGTTCTTC.

This clone was seen only a few times. This sequence joins TRBV9 and TRBJ2-2, with TRBD2 matching over 10 bases. The CDR3 runs to 17 residues. Germline loops: CDR1 SGDLS, CDR2 YYNGEE. Trimming cost V 2 bases and J 4 bases; bases outside gene matches: 8. CDR3: CASSVYASGRFTGELFF. The CDR3 DNA reads TGTGCCAGCAGCGTTTATGCTAGCGGGAGATTCACCGGGGAGCTGTTTTTT.

V is TRBV5-1 and J is TRBJ1-3; D is unclear. The CDR3 is 14 residues long. Germline V gene data show CDR1 as SGHRS and CDR2 as YFSETQ. V was pared by 4 bases and J by 0 bases, with 8 bases between. The DNA for the CDR3 is TGCGCCAGCAGCACAGCTTCCTCTGGAAACACCATATATTTT. The encoded protein is CASSTASSGNTIYF.